This T cell receptor beta chain was obtained from a study of blood T cell repertoires in COVID-19. Background on the study: Sample material is recorded as cDNA or gDNA derived from T cells, B-cell-depleted T cells, or PBMCs.

Sequencing used immunoSEQ multiplex PCR; TCRdb keeps in-frame clones, though not all of them. The table lists almost 250,000 clones, about 84% of them singletons. With V trimmed by 0 bases and J by 8 bases, 7 bases remained unmatched. Germline CDR1 reads LGHNA; CDR2 reads YSLEER. This CDR3 comprises 15 residues. Seattle's enrolled individuals joined amid active infection and were then monitored longitudinally. The chain is built from TRBV4-3 and TRBJ1-3, with 7 bases aligning to TRBD1. The sequence was obtained from a woman older than 75 with COVID-19, enrolled during active disease. The sample taken for sequencing was peripheral blood. The CDR3 sequence: CASSQDYGDSYTIYF. CDR3 DNA: TGCGCCAGCAGCCAAGATTACGGGGACAGTTACACCATATATTTT.